This TCR beta chain was identified during a study of beta chain features in type 1 diabetes. Study-wide results and caveats: Researchers report that Type 1 diabetes patients had moderately but significantly shorter TCRB CDR3s across all four CD4+ subsets.

The whole isolated RNA underwent reverse transcription, so sequencing captured expressed TCRB transcripts. Data came from immunoSEQ multiplex PCR; TCRdb stores just in-frame clones and leaves some out. The repertoire holds approximately 44,000 clones, approximately 70% seen once, with 2% to 2.5% in the top ten. Note on this clone: Its specificity is not known.

CDR3 length: 16 residues. The V segment lost 4 bases and the J segment 2 bases; nucleotides outside the gene matches: 10. Looked up from germline, CDR1 is ENHRY and CDR2 is SYGVKD. The source of this sequence is a woman in her late teens or twenties with type 1 diabetes. The chain has TRBV10-3 and TRBJ1-1, with 7 bases fitting TRBD1. The sequenced sample was Tregs from blood. The CDR3 protein is CAISGETGWVNTEAFF. The CDR3 nucleotides read TGTGCCATCAGTGGAGAGACAGGGTGGGTAAACACTGAAGCTTTCTTT.